The clone carrying this TCR beta chain was found many times. Its antigen is unknown. The CDR3 contains 14 residues. The V gene's germline CDR1 is SGHTA and CDR2 FQGNSA. Deletions cut 0 bases from V and 6 bases from J, with 11 bases between. The data derive from a study of T cells after yellow fever vaccination. Broader study findings: Once the booster was given, most primary-vaccination clones reappeared, at about 97% for CD4 and over 75% for CD8. Peak timing came faster in the weaker secondary response, day 5 versus 15. Repertoires sorted by FACS could include abundant clonotypes that are contaminants from the bulk population. A minor fraction of clonotypes spanned both CD4 and CD8 compartments.

TCRdb processed the 5' RACE reads anew with MiXCR; each CDR3 protein has one entry. The sample carries 250,000 to 350,000 distinct CDR3 sequences, 4% to 5.5% recorded once. The specimen was PBMCs, collected 15 days after the yellow fever booster vaccination. This clonotype originated in a man aged 18 to 35 who received the YFV17D yellow fever vaccine. This rearrangement joins TRBV7-2 to TRBJ1-2; D unclear. The CDR3 reads CASSLAISGDGYTF. The CDR3 region has the DNA TGTGCCAGCAGCTTAGCGATCTCCGGAGATGGCTACACCTTC.